A selection of T cell receptor beta chains follows, all from one sample in a study of T cell repertoires in cytomegalovirus infection. TCRdb ran MiXCR on the reads and lists one entry per CDR3 protein. The sample gives about 600,000 distinct CDR3 sequences, more than 20% of which show up once; roughly 8% is in the top ten. Sample: CD8+ T cells from PBMCs. These receptors were obtained from a human donor in good health (CMV status not recorded). Some clones in this sample may be carry-over from other donors' samples. The CDR3 runs from the conserved cysteine through the conserved F or W. The D gene is left open where the match is weak. The listing skips clone size in some rows; elsewhere it reads once, few, many or a size class.

>many|TRBV7-2|TRBJ2-2|.
CASSLDPDGAGELFF
TGTGCCAGCAGCTTAGACCCCGATGGGGCCGGGGAGCTGTTTTTT
>many|TRBV10-3|TRBJ2-2|.
CAIRGTINTGELFF
TGTGCCATCAGGGGGACAATAAACACCGGGGAGCTGTTTTTT
>few|TRBV11-2|TRBJ1-6|.
CASSLAPSRNNSPLHF
TGTGCCAGCAGCTTAGCTCCATCGCGAAATAATTCACCCCTCCACTTT
>.|TRBV28|TRBJ2-3|.
CASSFESGRTDTQYF
TGTGCCAGCAGTTTTGAGTCAGGGCGCACAGATACGCAGTATTTT
>.|TRBV2|TRBJ2-2|.
CASDSPGQPTGELFF
TGTGCCAGCGACTCCCCGGGACAACCAACCGGGGAGCTGTTTTTT
>many|TRBV7-9|TRBJ2-3|TRBD2
CASSFSGATDTQYF
TGTGCCAGCAGCTTTAGCGGGGCCACAGATACGCAGTATTTT
>.|TRBV11-3|TRBJ2-3|.
CASSARSGGTQYF
TGTGCCAGCAGCGCCCGGTCCGGCGGTACGCAGTATTTT
>.|TRBV28|TRBJ2-6|.
CAPTGQNSGANVLTF
TGTGCCCCAACCGGACAGAACTCTGGGGCCAACGTCCTGACTTTC
>few|TRBV4-1|TRBJ2-1|.
CASSQEGTGGGDEQFF
TGCGCCAGCAGCCAAGAGGGAACGGGGGGCGGTGATGAGCAGTTCTTC
>.|TRBV6-5|TRBJ2-3|TRBD2
CASSSLAGDGADTQYF
TGTGCCAGCAGCTCCCTCGCGGGGGACGGGGCAGATACGCAGTATTTT
>.|TRBV2|TRBJ2-7|.
CASSERTPYEQYF
TGTGCCAGCAGTGAAAGGACTCCGTACGAGCAGTACTTC
>few|TRBV28|TRBJ1-1|.
CASRTTVEAFF
TGTGCCAGCAGGACGACGGTTGAAGCTTTCTTT
>many|TRBV7-8|TRBJ2-3|TRBD2
CASSLVPSGGTDTQYF
TGTGCCAGCAGCTTAGTTCCTAGCGGGGGCACAGATACGCAGTATTTT
>.|TRBV28|TRBJ1-2|.
CASMWGLRGYTF
TGTGCCAGCATGTGGGGGCTGCGCGGCTACACCTTC
>.|TRBV28|TRBJ2-3|.
CASSLSGHGPYTDTQYF
TGTGCCAGCAGTTTAAGCGGACACGGGCCCTACACAGATACGCAGTATTTT
>.|TRBV28|TRBJ2-5|TRBD1
CASSFGQGAHQETQYF
TGTGCCAGCAGTTTCGGACAGGGGGCGCACCAAGAGACCCAGTACTTC
>many|TRBV7-6|TRBJ1-2|.
CASSLSPGTFQYGYTF
TGTGCCAGCAGCTTAAGTCCCGGGACTTTCCAATATGGCTACACCTTC
>many|TRBV7-8|TRBJ2-1|TRBD2
CASNGGVSNNEQFF
TGTGCCAGCAATGGGGGGGTTTCGAACAATGAGCAGTTCTTC
>.|TRBV4-1|TRBJ2-3|.
CASSQVQAHTDTQYF
TGCGCCAGCAGCCAAGTACAAGCCCACACAGATACGCAGTATTTT
>.|TRBV5-6|TRBJ2-1|TRBD2
CASSSLRGLAGVPDSYNEQFF
TGTGCCAGCAGCTCTTTACGAGGACTAGCGGGGGTCCCAGACTCCTACAATGAGCAGTTCTTC
>.|TRBV20-1|TRBJ1-5|.
CSAPAGGIHQPQHF
TGCAGTGCGCCAGCCGGAGGGATCCATCAGCCCCAGCATTTT
>many|TRBV7-6|TRBJ2-7|.
CASSPDRMQYF
TGTGCCAGCAGCCCAGACAGGATGCAGTACTTC
>few|TRBV20-1|TRBJ2-7|.
CSARDFKSDDYEQYF
TGCAGTGCTAGAGATTTTAAGTCGGACGACTACGAGCAGTACTTC
>.|TRBV7-9|TRBJ2-1|TRBD1
CASSLRTGGLILSYNEQFF
TGTGCCAGCAGCTTGAGGACAGGGGGCCTTATTCTCTCCTACAATGAGCAGTTCTTC
>.|TRBV20-1|TRBJ2-7|.
CSAESDGYEQYF
TGCAGTGCCGAATCGGACGGCTACGAGCAGTACTTC
>few|TRBV29-1|TRBJ2-3|.
CSVEDLGGTQYF
TGCAGCGTTGAAGACCTAGGGGGTACGCAGTATTTT
>.|TRBV4-1|TRBJ2-1|TRBD1
CASSAPDRSNEQFF
TGCGCCAGCAGCGCACCGGACAGGAGCAATGAGCAGTTCTTC
>.|TRBV7-9|TRBJ1-2|.
CASSSPGEEGGYTF
TGTGCCAGCAGCTCTCCGGGGGAGGAAGGTGGCTACACCTTC
>.|TRBV28|TRBJ1-5|TRBD1
CASTWTGGSQPQHF
TGTGCCAGCACCTGGACAGGGGGAAGTCAGCCCCAGCATTTT
>.|TRBV20-1|TRBJ1-1|.
CSARQGTTEAFF
TGCAGTGCTAGACAGGGTACCACTGAAGCTTTCTTT
>.|TRBV6-2/TRBV6-3|TRBJ1-2|TRBD1
CASSYDRDRNYGYTF
TGTGCCAGCAGTTACGACAGGGATCGGAACTATGGCTACACCTTC
>.|TRBV7-2|TRBJ1-2|.
CANSFSDNYGYTF
TGTGCCAACAGCTTTTCCGACAACTATGGCTACACCTTC
>few|TRBV19|TRBJ1-1|.
CASSISAATEAFF
TGTGCCAGTAGTATCTCCGCGGCCACTGAAGCTTTCTTT
>few|TRBV28|TRBJ2-3|.
CASSPWGASTDTQYF
TGTGCCAGCAGTCCTTGGGGGGCGAGCACAGATACGCAGTATTTT
>few|TRBV20-1|TRBJ2-1|.
CRAGVRYNEQFF
TGCAGGGCAGGGGTCCGCTACAATGAGCAGTTCTTC
>few|TRBV7-3|TRBJ1-1|.
CASRYKENTEAFF
TGTGCCAGCCGTTATAAGGAGAACACTGAAGCTTTCTTT
>.|TRBV27|TRBJ1-1|.
CASSLSRGGFEAFF
TGTGCCAGCAGTTTATCTAGGGGAGGATTTGAAGCTTTCTTT
>few|TRBV11-2|TRBJ2-1|.
CASSLESYEQFF
TGTGCCAGCAGCTTAGAGAGCTATGAGCAGTTCTTC
>many|TRBV27|TRBJ2-1|TRBD2
CASAGTSGYNEQFF
TGTGCCAGCGCCGGGACTAGCGGATACAATGAGCAGTTCTTC
>many|TRBV7-9|TRBJ2-7|.
CASTPPGPPPYEQYF
TGTGCCAGCACTCCTCCGGGACCACCTCCCTACGAGCAGTACTTC
>.|TRBV28|TRBJ1-1|.
CASSFYVSGTNTEAFF
TGTGCCAGCAGTTTCTACGTATCGGGGACGAACACTGAAGCTTTCTTT
>few|TRBV9|TRBJ2-3|.
CASSVVLTDTQYF
TGTGCCAGCAGCGTAGTTCTCACAGATACGCAGTATTTT
>few|TRBV15|TRBJ1-6|.
CATSRVPRGWNSPLHF
TGTGCCACCAGCAGGGTTCCCCGGGGGTGGAATTCACCCCTCCACTTT
>few|TRBV19|TRBJ1-5|.
CATKDSGNQPQHF
TGTGCCACCAAGGACAGTGGCAATCAGCCCCAGCATTTT
>.|TRBV27|TRBJ2-1|.
CASSLAAGREQFF
TGTGCCAGCAGTTTGGCGGCGGGCCGGGAGCAGTTCTTC
>.|TRBV6-6|TRBJ1-1|TRBD1
CASIPEWTGVTEAFF
TGTGCCAGCATTCCCGAATGGACAGGGGTAACTGAAGCTTTCTTT
>.|TRBV4-3|TRBJ2-3|TRBD2
CASSQDFGGLADTQYF
TGCGCCAGCAGCCAAGATTTCGGGGGGTTGGCAGATACGCAGTATTTT
>few|TRBV12-3/TRBV12-4|TRBJ1-2|TRBD1
CASSSRTGPNYGYTF
TGTGCCAGCAGTTCCAGGACAGGACCTAACTATGGCTACACCTTC
>.|TRBV2|TRBJ2-7|TRBD1
CASSDPGQGFHEQYF
TGTGCCAGCAGTGACCCGGGACAGGGGTTCCACGAGCAGTACTTC
>few|TRBV6-5|TRBJ2-7|.
CATRPMGSYEQYF
TGTGCCACCCGCCCTATGGGCTCCTACGAGCAGTACTTC
>.|TRBV7-2|TRBJ1-5|TRBD1
CASSFIRTGGDYSNQPQHF
TGTGCCAGCAGCTTCATAAGGACAGGGGGGGACTATAGCAATCAGCCCCAGCATTTT
>many|TRBV19|TRBJ1-1|.
CASSIGTNTEAFF
TGTGCCAGTAGTATAGGAACGAACACTGAAGCTTTCTTT